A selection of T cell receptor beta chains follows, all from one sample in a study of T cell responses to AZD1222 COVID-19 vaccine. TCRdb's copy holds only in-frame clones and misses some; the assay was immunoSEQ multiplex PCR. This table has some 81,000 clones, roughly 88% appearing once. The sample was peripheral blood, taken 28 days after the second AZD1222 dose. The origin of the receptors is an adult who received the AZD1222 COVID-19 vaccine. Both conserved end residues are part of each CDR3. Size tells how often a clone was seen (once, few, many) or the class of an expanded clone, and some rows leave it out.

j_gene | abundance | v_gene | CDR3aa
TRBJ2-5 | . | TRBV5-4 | CASSLGAETQYF
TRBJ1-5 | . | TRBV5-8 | CASSLDKGGQPQHF
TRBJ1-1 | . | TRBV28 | CASSNPDSDLNTEAFF
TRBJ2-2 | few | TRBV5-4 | CASSQGLAGGRTGELFF
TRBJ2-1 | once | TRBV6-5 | CASSPTGAGRFF
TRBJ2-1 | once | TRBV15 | CATSRVAGIYNEQFF
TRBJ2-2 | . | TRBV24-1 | CATSDPQDRRNTGELFF
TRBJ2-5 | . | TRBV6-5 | CASSYSVPPEGETQYF
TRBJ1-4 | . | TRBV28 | CASTPPGSWEKLFF
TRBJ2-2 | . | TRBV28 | CASSLPGQGKVGELFF
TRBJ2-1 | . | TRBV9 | CASSVGTSGGSSSYNEQFF
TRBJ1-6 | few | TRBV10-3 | CAIKPALNSPLHF
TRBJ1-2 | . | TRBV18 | CASSPGTGTHGYTF
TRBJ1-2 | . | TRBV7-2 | CASSLQGYGYTF
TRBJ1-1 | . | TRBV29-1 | CSGKRGGRDTEAFF
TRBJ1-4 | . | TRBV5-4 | CASSLGGSSSNEKLFF
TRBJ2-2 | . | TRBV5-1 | CASSLTLTGGGELFF
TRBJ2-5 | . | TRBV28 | CASSSVWPLGTQYF
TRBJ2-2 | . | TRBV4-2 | CASSRLTSGSPTGELFF
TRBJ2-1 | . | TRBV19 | CASSMGLVEQFF
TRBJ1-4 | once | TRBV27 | CASGTDLGNEKLFF
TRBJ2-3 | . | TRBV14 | CASSPAGGRADTQYF
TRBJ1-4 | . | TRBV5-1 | CASSPTGAYNEKLFF
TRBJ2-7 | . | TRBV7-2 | CASSFQGNEQYF
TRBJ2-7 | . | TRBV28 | CASSLTSYEQYF
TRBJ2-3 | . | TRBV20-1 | CSAPSSGGRYF
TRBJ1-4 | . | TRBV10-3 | CAISEETGGGEKLFF
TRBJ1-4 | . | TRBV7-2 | CASSSFRAATNEKLFF
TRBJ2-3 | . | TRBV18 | CASSPSGGTDTQYF
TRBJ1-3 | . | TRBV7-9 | CASSHRRYRSGNTIYF
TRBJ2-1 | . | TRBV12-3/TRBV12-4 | CASSLDNNEQFF
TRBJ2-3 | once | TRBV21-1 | CASSKAYRGNTDTQYF
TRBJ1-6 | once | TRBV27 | CASSHRQQNSPLHF
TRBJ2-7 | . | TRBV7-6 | CASSRASAGGTYEQYF
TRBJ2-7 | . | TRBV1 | CTSKSCRGARGYEQYF
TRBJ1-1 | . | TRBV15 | CATSPGGGSNTEAFF
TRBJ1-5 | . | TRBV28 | CASSLVAGQPQHF
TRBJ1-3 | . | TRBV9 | CASSSRTESSGNTIYF
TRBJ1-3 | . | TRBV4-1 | CASSLTGTTSSGNTIYF